This record covers a single TCR beta chain. Its antigen remains unidentified. The data were produced by immunoSEQ multiplex PCR, yet TCRdb's version contains in-frame clones alone and is incomplete. This repertoire shows over 6,500 clones, roughly three quarters found once; its top ten account for approximately 30%. The sample belongs to a study of CD4+ T cells in melanoma. Study observations and caveats: A reported correlation linked neoantigen-specific CD4+ T cells to CD8+, macrophage and B cell function. Neoantigen-specific CD4+ T cells in melanoma reportedly had diverse differentiation states.

The TCR sequence derives from a human donor with melanoma. The source material was cells from a culture (not recorded whether cultured in vitro).

CDR3: CASSGQGVRYGYTF. In DNA, the CDR3 is TGTGCCAGCAGCGGACAGGGTGTTAGATATGGCTACACCTTC. V usage is TRBV9 and J usage is TRBJ1-2; TRBD1 agrees at 7 bases. CDR3 length: 14 amino acids. The trim removed 3 bases at V and 5 bases at J, leaving 7 bases unmatched. The germline V gene has CDR1 SGDLS and CDR2 YYNGEE.